Sequencing of this TCR beta chain was carried out in a study of cytomegalovirus exposure and HLA in healthy donors. From germline, CDR1 is LNHDA and CDR2 SQIVND (reference sequence). The CDR3 has 16 residues. After removal of 3 bases from V and 0 bases from J, the junction contained 6 bases not matched to a gene. 13 Jbeta primers and 60 Vbeta primers were used for the PCR. The table came from immunoSEQ multiplex PCR; TCRdb's copy has only in-frame clones and leaves some out. The table has tens of thousands of clones, 73% seen once. Material for sequencing was PBMCs. The receptor was isolated from a woman in her thirties or forties in good health and CMV-seropositive. The chain is built from TRBV19 and TRBJ1-1; TRBD1 matches 8 bases. The CDR3 protein is CASSIPTGEVNTEAFF. The DNA for the CDR3 is TGTGCCAGTAGTATTCCGACAGGGGAGGTGAACACTGAAGCTTTCTTT.